This TCR beta chain was sequenced during a study of blood T cell repertoires in COVID-19. Study details: T cells, B-cell-depleted T cells, or PBMCs supplied cDNA or gDNA.

Produced via immunoSEQ multiplex PCR; TCRdb's table is partial and in-frame only. The data show about 310,000 clones, roughly 84% seen once. Germline values: CDR1 MGHRA, CDR2 YSYEKL. CDR3 size: 18 residues. Deletions cut 1 base from V and 0 bases from J, with 16 bases between. This clonotype was sampled from a man over 45 with active or convalescent COVID-19. Sequencing was carried out using peripheral blood. The rearrangement joins TRBV4-1 to TRBJ2-1; D uncertain. For the CDR3, the DNA is TGCGCCAGCAGCCAAGTCCCCTCGATGCGGAGCTCCTACAATGAGCAGTTCTTC. This sequence encodes CASSQVPSMRSSYNEQFF.